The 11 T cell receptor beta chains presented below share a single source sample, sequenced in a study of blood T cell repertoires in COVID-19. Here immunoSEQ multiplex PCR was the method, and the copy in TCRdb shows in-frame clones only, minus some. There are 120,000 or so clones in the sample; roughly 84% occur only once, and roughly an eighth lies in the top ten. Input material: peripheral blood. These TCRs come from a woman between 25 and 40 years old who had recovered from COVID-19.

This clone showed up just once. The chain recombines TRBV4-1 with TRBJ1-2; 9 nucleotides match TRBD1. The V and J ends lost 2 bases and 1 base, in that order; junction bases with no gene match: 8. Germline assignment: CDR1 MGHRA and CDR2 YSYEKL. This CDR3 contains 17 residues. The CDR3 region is CASSQTYQGQGNYGYTF. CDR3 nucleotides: TGCGCCAGCAGCCAAACCTACCAGGGACAGGGTAACTATGGCTACACCTTC.

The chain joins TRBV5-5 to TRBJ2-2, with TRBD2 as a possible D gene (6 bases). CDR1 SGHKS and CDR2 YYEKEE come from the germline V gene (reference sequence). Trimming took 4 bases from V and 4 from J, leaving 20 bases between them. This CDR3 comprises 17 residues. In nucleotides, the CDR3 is TGTGCCAGCAGCCCGATGCGGGGTTCCAGTAGCACCGGGGAGCTGTTTTTT. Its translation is CASSPMRGSSSTGELFF.

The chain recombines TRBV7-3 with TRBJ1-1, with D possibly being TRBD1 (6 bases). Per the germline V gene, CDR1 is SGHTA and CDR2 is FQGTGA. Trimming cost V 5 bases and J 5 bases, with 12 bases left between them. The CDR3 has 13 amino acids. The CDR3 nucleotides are TGTGCCAGCAGCCTGGACAGAGGGACTGAAGCTTTCTTT. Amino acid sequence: CASSLDRGTEAFF.

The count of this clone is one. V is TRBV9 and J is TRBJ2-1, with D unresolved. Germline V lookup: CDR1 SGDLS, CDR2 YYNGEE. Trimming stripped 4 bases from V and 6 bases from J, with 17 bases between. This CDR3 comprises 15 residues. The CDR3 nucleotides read TGTGCCAGCAGCCCCAGAGGCCCTTTAGTCAATGAGCAGTTCTTC. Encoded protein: CASSPRGPLVNEQFF.

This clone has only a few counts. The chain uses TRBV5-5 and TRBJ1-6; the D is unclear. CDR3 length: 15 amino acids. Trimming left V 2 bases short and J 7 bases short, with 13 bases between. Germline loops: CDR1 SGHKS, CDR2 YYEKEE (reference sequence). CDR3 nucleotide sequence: TGTGCCAGCAGCTTTTACGGGGTAGAGAATTCACCCCTCCACTTT. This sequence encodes CASSFYGVENSPLHF.

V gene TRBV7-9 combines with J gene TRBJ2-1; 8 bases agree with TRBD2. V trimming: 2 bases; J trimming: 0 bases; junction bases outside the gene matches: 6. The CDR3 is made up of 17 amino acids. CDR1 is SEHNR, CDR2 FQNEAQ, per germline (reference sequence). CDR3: CASSLRAGTSSYNEQFF. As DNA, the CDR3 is TGTGCCAGCAGCTTACGAGCCGGGACTAGCTCCTACAATGAGCAGTTCTTC.

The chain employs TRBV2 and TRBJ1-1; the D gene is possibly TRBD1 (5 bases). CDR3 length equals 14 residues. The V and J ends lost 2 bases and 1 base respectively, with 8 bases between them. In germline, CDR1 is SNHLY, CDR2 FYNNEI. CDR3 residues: CASSERQGNTEAFF. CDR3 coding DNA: TGTGCCAGCAGTGAAAGGCAGGGGAACACTGAAGCTTTCTTT. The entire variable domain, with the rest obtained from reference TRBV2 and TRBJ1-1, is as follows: EPEVTQTPSHQVTQMGQEVILRCVPISNHLYFYWYRQILGQKVEFLVSFYNNEISEKSEIFDDQFSVERPDGSNFTLKIRSTKLEDSAMYFCASSERQGNTEAFFGQGTRLTVV.

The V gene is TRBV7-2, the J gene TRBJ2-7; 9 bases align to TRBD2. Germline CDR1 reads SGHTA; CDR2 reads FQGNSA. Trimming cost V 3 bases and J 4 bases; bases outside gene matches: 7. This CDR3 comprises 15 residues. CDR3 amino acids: CASSFYSTSGYEQYF. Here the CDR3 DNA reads TGTGCCAGCAGCTTCTACTCGACTAGCGGATACGAGCAGTACTTC.

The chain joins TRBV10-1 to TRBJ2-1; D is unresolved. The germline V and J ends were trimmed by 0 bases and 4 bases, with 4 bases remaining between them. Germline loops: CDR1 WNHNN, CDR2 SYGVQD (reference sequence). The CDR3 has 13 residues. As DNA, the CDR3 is TGCGCCAGCAGTGAGTCACGGTACAATGAGCAGTTCTTC. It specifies CASSESRYNEQFF.

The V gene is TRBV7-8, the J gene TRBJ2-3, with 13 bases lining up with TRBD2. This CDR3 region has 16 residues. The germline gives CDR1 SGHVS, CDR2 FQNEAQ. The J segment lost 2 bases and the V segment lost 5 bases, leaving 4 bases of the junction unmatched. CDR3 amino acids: CASSTLAGGSTDTQYF. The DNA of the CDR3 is TGTGCCAGCAGCACACTAGCGGGGGGGTCCACAGATACGCAGTATTTT.

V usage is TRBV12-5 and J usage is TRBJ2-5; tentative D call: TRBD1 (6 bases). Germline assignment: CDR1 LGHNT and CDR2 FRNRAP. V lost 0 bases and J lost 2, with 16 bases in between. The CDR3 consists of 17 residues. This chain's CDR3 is CASGLVGSWTEQETQYF. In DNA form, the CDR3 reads TGTGCTAGTGGTTTGGTAGGGTCGTGGACAGAGCAAGAGACCCAGTACTTC. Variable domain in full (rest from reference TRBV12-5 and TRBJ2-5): DARVTQTPRHKVTEMGQEVTMRCQPILGHNTVFWYRQTMMQGLELLAYFRNRAPLDDSGMPKDRFSAEMPDATLATLKIQPSEPRDSAVYFCASGLVGSWTEQETQYFGPGTRLLVL.